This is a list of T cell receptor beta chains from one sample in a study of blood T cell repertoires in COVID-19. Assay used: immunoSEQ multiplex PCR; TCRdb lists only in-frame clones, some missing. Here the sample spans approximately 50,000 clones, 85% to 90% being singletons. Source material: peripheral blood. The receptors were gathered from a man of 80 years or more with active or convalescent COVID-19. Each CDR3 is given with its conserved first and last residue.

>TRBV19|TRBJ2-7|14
CASSPLAGVGEQYF
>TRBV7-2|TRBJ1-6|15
CASSLASGEDSPLHF
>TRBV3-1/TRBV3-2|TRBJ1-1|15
CASTPMTGGFTEAFF
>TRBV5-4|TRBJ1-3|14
CASSLQGAGNTIYF
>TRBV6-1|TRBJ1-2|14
CASSEVGAAYGYTF
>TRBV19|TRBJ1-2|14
CASSNTGTGYGYTF
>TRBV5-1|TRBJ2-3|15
CASSGRTGESDTQYF
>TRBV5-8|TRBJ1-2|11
CASSLTVEDTF
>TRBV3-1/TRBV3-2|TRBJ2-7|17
CASSLGRERDVAYEQYF
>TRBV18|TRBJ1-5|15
CASSPDGGAPQPQHF
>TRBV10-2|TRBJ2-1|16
CASSDDASGVYNEQFF
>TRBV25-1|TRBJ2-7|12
CASSSGGYEQYF
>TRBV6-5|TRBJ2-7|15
CASSATGGPSYEQYF
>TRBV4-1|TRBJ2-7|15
CASSQDQGGSYEQYF
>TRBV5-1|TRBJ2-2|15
CASSKDRGLSGELFF
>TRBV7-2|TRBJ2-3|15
CASSFGASGTDTQYF
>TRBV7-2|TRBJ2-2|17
CASSLDGGGPNTGELFF
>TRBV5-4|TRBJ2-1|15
CASSTGLAGGNEQFF
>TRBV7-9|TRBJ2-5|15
CASSSMGQLQETQYF
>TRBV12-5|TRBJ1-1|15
CASAWGTGVNTEAFF
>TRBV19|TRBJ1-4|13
CASSIGRTADLFF
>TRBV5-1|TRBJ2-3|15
CASSLGDRSTDTQYF
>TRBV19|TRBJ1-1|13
CASSIVKGTEAFF
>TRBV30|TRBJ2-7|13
CAWRRRGGYEQYF
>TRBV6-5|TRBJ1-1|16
CASSYSSAPGGTEAFF
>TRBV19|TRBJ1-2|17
CASSTVLSAGLGVGYTF
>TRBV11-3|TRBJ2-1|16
CASSSRSQSSYNEQFF
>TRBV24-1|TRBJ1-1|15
CATSDPRQGNTEAFF
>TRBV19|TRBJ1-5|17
CASTFGQGAIIGQPQHF
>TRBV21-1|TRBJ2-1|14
CASSKEDIYNEQFF
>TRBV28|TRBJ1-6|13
CASSLDRGSPLHF
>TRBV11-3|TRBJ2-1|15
CARRISGNLYNEQFF
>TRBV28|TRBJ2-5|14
CASSSGQVQETQYF
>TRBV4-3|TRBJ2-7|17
CASSQAGLAGGAYEQYF
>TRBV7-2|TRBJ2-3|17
CASSLEGTGTGTDTQYF
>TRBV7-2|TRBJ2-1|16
CASSFTGTSGMGEQFF
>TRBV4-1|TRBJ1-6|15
CASSMPGGENSPLHF
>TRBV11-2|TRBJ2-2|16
CASSYGGWVDTGELFF
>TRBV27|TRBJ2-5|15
CASSWSSGVPETQYF
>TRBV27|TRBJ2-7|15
CASSRQGKGSYEQYF
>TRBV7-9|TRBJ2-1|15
CASSPGQGLNNEQFF
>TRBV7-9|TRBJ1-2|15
CASSLGMAGTYGYTF
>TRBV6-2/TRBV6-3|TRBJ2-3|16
CASSTGQGIASDTQYF
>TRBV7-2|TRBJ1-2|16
CASSLDLGTGRYGYTF
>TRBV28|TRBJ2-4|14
CASRLAGLGNIQYF
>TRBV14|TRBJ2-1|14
CASSQLTGLGEQFF
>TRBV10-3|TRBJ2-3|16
CAISESGGSLADTQYF
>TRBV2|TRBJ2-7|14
CASIKAGPFYEQYF
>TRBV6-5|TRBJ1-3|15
CASSPTVPLGNTIYF
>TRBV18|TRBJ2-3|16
CASSPEQGVGTDTQYF
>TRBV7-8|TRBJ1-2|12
CASSPGVYGYTF